The next 26 T cell receptor beta chains were all read from a single sample in a study of CD8+CD57+ T cells in acquired aplastic anemia. The use of genomic DNA as template underpinned the TCR beta VDJ and CDR3 profiling. TCRdb re-analysed the reads in MiXCR, keeping a single row per CDR3 protein. Among hundreds of thousands of distinct CDR3 sequences listed, roughly 34% were seen once. Previously, flow cytometry had revealed CD8+CD57+ cell expansion in the patients chosen for sequencing. Specimen: sorted CD4+, CD8+, or CD8+CD57+ T cells (not recorded which) from PBMCs. The source is a human donor with aplastic anemia.

This clonotype was seen repeatedly, ten times or more. This chain connects TRBV7-2 to TRBJ2-2; D gene ambiguous. Between the trimmed V and J ends, which lost 2 bases and 0 bases, there was a span of 7 bases. The CDR3 contains 15 residues. Germline CDR1 reads SGHTA; CDR2 reads FQGNSA. The CDR3 DNA follows: TGTGCCAGCAGCTTAACTGCGACGAACACCGGGGAGCTGTTTTTT. Its translation is CASSLTATNTGELFF.

This clonotype was counted at least ten times. A much larger clonotype is one base distant, so this may be a read error. The chain employs TRBV24-1 and TRBJ1-2; D perhaps matches TRBD1 (5 bases). This CDR3 region has 13 residues. Per germline, CDR1 KGHDR and CDR2 SFDVKD. The CDR3 loop reads CATSVGTNYGYIF. For the CDR3, the DNA is TGTGCCACCAGTGTTGGGACTAACTATGGCTACATCTTC.

In regard to this clonotype: Just one base apart from a much larger clone, this may be a read error. The J gene is TRBJ1-5, the V gene TRBV7-8, with D maybe TRBD1 (6 bases). Germline V lookup: CDR1 SGHVS, CDR2 FQNEAQ. CDR3 length equals 15 residues. The CDR3 DNA is TGTGTCAGCAGCTTAGGGACACCTAGCAATCAGCCCCAGCATTTT. Its translation is CVSSLGTPSNQPQHF. The full variable domain, in which reference TRBV7-8 and TRBJ1-5 provide the parts outside the CDR3, is GAGVSQSPRYKVAKRGQDVALRCDPISGHVSLFWYQQALGQGPEFLTYFQNEAQLDKSGLPSDRFFAERPEGSVSTLKIQRTQQEDSAVYLCVSSLGTPSNQPQHFGDGTRLSIL.

Comments on this clonotype: A read error is possible here, since a much larger clone lies one base away. The CDR3 does not close with the conserved phenylalanine or tryptophan, likely indicating a read error. The rearrangement joins TRBV20-1 to TRBJ1-5; D not certain. V was clipped by 1 base and J by 3 bases, with 7 bases between them. CDR1 DFQATT and CDR2 SNEGSKA come from the germline V gene (reference sequence). The CDR3 covers 13 residues. The CDR3 DNA sequence: TGCAGTGCTAGAGGGCTCGTCAATCAGCCCCAGCATTCT. The encoded protein is CSARGLVNQPQHS.

The rearrangement joins TRBV25-1 to TRBJ2-7, with 13 bases that match TRBD2. The V gene's germline CDR1 is MGHDK and CDR2 SYGVNS. The CDR3 runs to 17 residues. Trimming removed 6 bases from V and 0 bases from J; junction bases left unmatched: 8. CDR3 in DNA: TGTGCCAGCAGCCCCTCCTGGACTAGCGGGGGCTCCTACGAGCAGTACTTC. It codes for CASSPSWTSGGSYEQYF.

This clonotype has ten or more counts. DNA of the CDR3: TGCGCCAGCAGCCAAGATCGGGGTGGGAATTCACCCCTCCACTTT. Translating it yields CASSQDRGGNSPLHF. V is TRBV4-3 and J is TRBJ1-6; D is unresolved. V lost 0 bases to trimming and J lost 7 bases, with 10 bases between them. Germline CDR1 LGHNA, CDR2 YSLEER. The CDR3 consists of 15 residues.

Of note for this clonotype: A clone one base away is much larger, so this may be a read error. The missing conserved phenylalanine or tryptophan at the end of this CDR3 makes a read error likely. This chain uses TRBV19 with TRBJ2-3, with 10 bases that match TRBD2. The junction had 6 bases not matched to a gene; V was cut back by 0 bases and J by 6 bases. From germline, CDR1 is LNHDA and CDR2 SQIVND (reference sequence). The CDR3 is made up of 16 amino acids. The CDR3 reads CASSIDAAGGLDTQYS. In DNA form, the CDR3 reads TGTGCCAGTAGTATAGATGCAGCGGGAGGGCTTGATACGCAGTATTCT.

J is TRBJ2-2 and V is TRBV28; no reliable D call. Germline V gene lookup returns CDR1 MDHEN and CDR2 SYDVKM. This CDR3 has 14 amino acids. V was trimmed by 6 bases and J by 6 bases, leaving 14 bases between them. In DNA, the CDR3 is TGTGCCAGCAGGGCGATAAGAGGTCCCGGGGAGCTGTTTTTT. Its translation is CASRAIRGPGELFF.

The chain carries TRBV30 and TRBJ2-7; D gene ambiguous. Germline V gene data show CDR1 as GTSNPN and CDR2 as SVGIG (reference sequence). There are 14 residues in the CDR3. V shed 0 bases and J shed 7 bases, with 16 bases lying between them. CDR3 protein: CAWSVSFFDGEQYF. The CDR3 bases are TGTGCCTGGAGTGTAAGTTTCTTCGATGGGGAGCAGTACTTC.

The V and J genes are TRBV11-2 and TRBJ2-7, with a possible D match to TRBD1 (6 bases). The CDR3 contains 16 residues. Germline-derived CDR1 and CDR2 are SGHAT and FQNNGV. The V and J ends lost 0 bases and 2 bases respectively, with 14 bases between them. CDR3 protein: CASSLDYRTVTYEQYF. CDR3 DNA: TGTGCCAGCAGCTTAGATTATAGGACAGTCACCTACGAGCAGTACTTC.

This clonotype was detected ten times or more. J is TRBJ1-6 and V is TRBV12-3 or TRBV12-4, with D uncertain. The CDR3 sequence is 14 residues long. Between the trimmed V and J ends, which lost 5 bases and 9 bases, there was a span of 14 bases. The CDR3 DNA reads TGTGCCAGCAGTGCCCAGTCCGTGGTTTCACCCCTCCACTTT. It specifies CASSAQSVVSPLHF.

This clonotype has a count of ten or more. The chain couples TRBV29-1 to TRBJ1-5; D uncertain. V was pared by 3 bases and J by 0 bases, with 18 bases between. This CDR3 region has 17 residues. Germline lookup yields CDR1 SQVTM and CDR2 ANQGSEA. The CDR3 coding sequence is TGCAGCGTTGATAGGGAGGTTCATTTGGGTAGCAATCAGCCCCAGCATTTT. Translated, it gives CSVDREVHLGSNQPQHF.

This clonotype showed up just a few times. The chain uses TRBV5-4 and TRBJ2-3, with TRBD2 identical over 8 bases. The CDR3 is made up of 15 amino acids. CDR1 is SGHNT and CDR2 is YYREEE in the germline V gene (reference sequence). V lost 5 bases to trimming and J lost 6 bases; unmatched junction nucleotides: 11. In nucleotides, the CDR3 is TGTGCCAGCAGTCTGCCGGGGGGGCCCGAGGATACGCAGTATTTT. Amino acid sequence: CASSLPGGPEDTQYF.

The chain carries TRBV6-1 and TRBJ2-7; D is unresolved. The CDR3 length is 12 residues. Germline-derived CDR1 and CDR2 are MNHNS and SASEGT. V dropped 5 bases and J dropped 6 bases, with 11 bases sitting between them. CDR3 in amino acids: CASSYVSGEQYF. Written as DNA, the CDR3 is TGTGCCAGCAGTTATGTTTCGGGCGAGCAGTACTTC.

This clonotype appeared a few times. The rearrangement links TRBV20-1 to TRBJ2-2; D remains ambiguous. Trimming removed 3 bases at V and 6 bases at J, with 11 bases between. The CDR3 totals 13 residues. Germline-derived CDR1 and CDR2 are DFQATT and SNEGSKA (reference sequence). Here the CDR3 reads CSASKTRAGELFF. CDR3 sequence (DNA): TGCAGTGCTAGTAAAACTCGGGCCGGGGAGCTGTTTTTT.

J is TRBJ2-1 and V is TRBV3-1; D call uncertain. V was cut by 0 bases and J by 7 bases, with 10 bases left in between. The length of the CDR3 is 14 residues. Germline assignment: CDR1 LGHDT and CDR2 YNNKEL (reference sequence). The CDR3 region is CASSQDPAINEQFF. In DNA form, the CDR3 reads TGTGCCAGCAGCCAAGATCCCGCCATTAATGAGCAGTTCTTC.

This clonotype was seen repeatedly, ten times or more. V gene TRBV9 combines with J gene TRBJ1-3, with 10 bases identical to TRBD1. CDR3 length: 14 residues. After removal of 4 bases from V and 3 bases from J, the junction contained 1 base not matched to a gene. The germline CDR1 and CDR2 sequences are SGDLS and YYNGEE. CDR3 bases: TGTGCCAGCAGCCGGGACAGGGGTGGAAACACCATATATTTT. Translating it yields CASSRDRGGNTIYF.

The chain uses TRBV12-3 or TRBV12-4 and TRBJ2-3; 12 bases agree with TRBD2. With V trimmed by 6 bases and J by 7 bases, 8 bases remained unmatched. This CDR3 region has 15 residues. CDR3 bases: TGTGCCAGCAGGCGTACTAGCGGGGGGCCGAATACGCAGTATTTT. It codes for CASRRTSGGPNTQYF.

This chain uses TRBV7-9 with TRBJ2-1, with TRBD2 as a possible D gene (6 bases). This CDR3 comprises 16 residues. Germline lookup yields CDR1 SEHNR and CDR2 FQNEAQ (reference sequence). The V gene lost 3 bases and the J gene lost 0 bases, with 12 bases spanning the gap. The CDR3 loop is CASSLAGPSSYNEQFF. DNA of the CDR3: TGTGCCAGCAGCTTGGCGGGGCCCAGCTCCTACAATGAGCAGTTCTTC. Complete variable domain (other parts from reference TRBV7-9 and TRBJ2-1): DTGVSQNPRHKITKRGQNVTFRCDPISEHNRLYWYRQTLGQGPEFLTYFQNEAQLEKSRLLSDRFSAERPKGSFSTLEIQRTEQGDSAMYLCASSLAGPSSYNEQFFGPGTRLTVL.

This chain uses TRBV14 with TRBJ2-2; 14 nucleotides match TRBD2. Germline V gene lookup returns CDR1 SGHDN and CDR2 FVKESK. The V and J ends lost 0 bases and 6 bases, in that order; junction bases with no gene match: 6. The CDR3 totals 18 residues. Here the CDR3 DNA reads TGTGCCAGCAGCCAAGAAACGGGACTAGCGGGAGTATCCGGGGAGCTGTTTTTT. Amino acid sequence: CASSQETGLAGVSGELFF.

This clonotype was picked up many times. The chain uses TRBV6-5 and TRBJ1-6; 8 bases match TRBD1. The germline gives CDR1 MNHEY, CDR2 SVGAGI. V shed 2 bases and J 7 bases; nucleotides not matched to a gene: 4. The CDR3 runs 15 residues. CDR3 sequence: CASSYAQGENSPLHF. The CDR3 coding sequence is TGTGCCAGCAGTTACGCACAGGGGGAGAATTCACCCCTCCACTTT.

This clonotype was detected a few times. The chain carries TRBV4-2 and TRBJ1-3; tentatively, D is TRBD1 (5 bases). The CDR3 is 17 amino acids. Trimming took off 4 bases at V and 0 bases at J, with 16 bases between the two ends. Germline CDR1 reads LGHNA; CDR2 reads YNFKEQ. The CDR3 nucleotides are TGTGCCAGCAGCCGGCTGAAGCGGGGACGCTCTGGAAACACCATATATTTT. Its translation: CASSRLKRGRSGNTIYF.

The chain has TRBV29-1 and TRBJ1-2, with D maybe TRBD1 (5 bases). This CDR3 spans 13 amino acids. Germline assignment: CDR1 SQVTM and CDR2 ANQGSEA. Trimming took 8 bases from V and 0 from J, leaving 13 bases between them. CDR3 residues: CSLTGEANYGYTF. The CDR3 bases are TGCAGCTTAACGGGGGAAGCTAACTATGGCTACACCTTC. The full variable domain, with the rest looked up from reference TRBV29-1 and TRBJ1-2, is SAVISQKPSRDICQRGTSLTIQCQVDSQVTMMFWYRQQPGQSLTLIATANQGSEATYESGFVIDKFPISRPNLTFSTLTVSNMSPEDSSIYLCSLTGEANYGYTFGSGTRLTVV.

This sequence joins TRBV24-1 and TRBJ1-5; unclear D gene. The germline CDR1 and CDR2 sequences are KGHDR and SFDVKD. The CDR3 runs to 17 residues. The CDR3 region has the DNA TGTCACAGTGAGCCAGCTCAACCGGGCGTCTCGGGTCAGCCCCAGCATTTT. Translating gives CHSEPAQPGVSGQPQHF.

To note about this clonotype: This may be a read error: a much more frequent sequence differs by one nucleotide. DNA of the CDR3: TGTGCCAGCAGCTCAGTGGCAGGGGCGACGTACGAGCAGTACTTC. Amino acid sequence: CASSSVAGATYEQYF. This rearrangement joins TRBV7-2 to TRBJ2-7; D possibly corresponds to TRBD1 (6 bases). Germline CDR1 and CDR2: SGHTA and FQGNSA. The V end was cut by 4 bases, the J end by 4 bases, with 17 bases between. This CDR3 comprises 15 residues.

This chain uses TRBV13 with TRBJ1-2; D is uncertain. The germline V gene has CDR1 PRHDT and CDR2 FYEKMQ (reference sequence). The CDR3 is made up of 16 amino acids. Trimming shortened V by 3 bases and J by 4 bases, and 18 bases separated the two germline ends. CDR3 loop: CASSFAKTPTVYGYTF. In DNA form, the CDR3 reads TGTGCCAGCAGCTTTGCGAAGACCCCCACAGTCTATGGCTACACCTTC.